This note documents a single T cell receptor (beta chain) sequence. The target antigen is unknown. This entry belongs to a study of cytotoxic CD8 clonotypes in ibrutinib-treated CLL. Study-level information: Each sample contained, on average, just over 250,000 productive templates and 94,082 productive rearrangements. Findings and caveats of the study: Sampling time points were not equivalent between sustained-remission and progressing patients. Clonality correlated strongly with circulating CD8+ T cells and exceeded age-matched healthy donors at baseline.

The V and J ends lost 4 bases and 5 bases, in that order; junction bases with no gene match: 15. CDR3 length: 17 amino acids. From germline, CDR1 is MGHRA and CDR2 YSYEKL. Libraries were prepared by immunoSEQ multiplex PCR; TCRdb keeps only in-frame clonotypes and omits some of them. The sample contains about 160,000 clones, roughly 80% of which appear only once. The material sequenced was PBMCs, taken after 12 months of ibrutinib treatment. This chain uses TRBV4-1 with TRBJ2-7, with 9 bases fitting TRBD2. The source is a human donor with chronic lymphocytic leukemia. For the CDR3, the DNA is TGCGCCAGCAGCCGAGGAGCCTTGGCGGGGGGGCGCGACGAGCAGTACTTC. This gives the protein CASSRGALAGGRDEQYF.